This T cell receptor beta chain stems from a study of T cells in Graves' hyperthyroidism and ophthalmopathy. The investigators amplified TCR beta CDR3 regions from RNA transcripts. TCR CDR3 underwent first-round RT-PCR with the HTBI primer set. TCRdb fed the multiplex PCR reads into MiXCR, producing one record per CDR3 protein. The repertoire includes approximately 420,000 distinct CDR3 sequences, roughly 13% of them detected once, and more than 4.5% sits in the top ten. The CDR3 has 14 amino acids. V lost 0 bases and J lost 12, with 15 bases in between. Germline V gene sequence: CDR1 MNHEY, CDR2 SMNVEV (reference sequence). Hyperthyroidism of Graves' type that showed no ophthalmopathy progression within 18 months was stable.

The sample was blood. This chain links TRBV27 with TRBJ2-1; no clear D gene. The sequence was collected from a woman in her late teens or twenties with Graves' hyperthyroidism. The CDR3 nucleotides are TGTGCCAGCAGTTTATCGGTGTGGCCGAACGGGCAGTTCTTC. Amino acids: CASSLSVWPNGQFF.